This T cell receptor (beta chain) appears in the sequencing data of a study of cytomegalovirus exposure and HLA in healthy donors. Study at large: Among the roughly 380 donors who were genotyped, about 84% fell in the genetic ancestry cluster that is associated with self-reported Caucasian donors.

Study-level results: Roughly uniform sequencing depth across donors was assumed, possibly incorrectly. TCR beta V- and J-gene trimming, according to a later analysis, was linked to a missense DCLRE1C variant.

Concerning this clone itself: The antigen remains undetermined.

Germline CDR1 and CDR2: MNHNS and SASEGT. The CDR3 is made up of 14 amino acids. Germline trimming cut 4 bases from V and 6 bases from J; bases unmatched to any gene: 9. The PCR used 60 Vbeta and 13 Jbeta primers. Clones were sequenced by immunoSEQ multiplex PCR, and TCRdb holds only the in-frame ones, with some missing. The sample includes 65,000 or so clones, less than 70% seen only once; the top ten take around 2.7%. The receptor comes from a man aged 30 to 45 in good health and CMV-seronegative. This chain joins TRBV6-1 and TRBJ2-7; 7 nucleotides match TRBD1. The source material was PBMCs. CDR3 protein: CASSAYDRVGEQYF. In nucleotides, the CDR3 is TGTGCCAGCAGTGCCTATGACAGGGTCGGCGAGCAGTACTTC.